These 2 T cell receptor beta chains share one sample of origin, sequenced in a study of T-cell reconstitution after alpha-beta-depleted transplantation in children. Library preparation (for TCRbeta) was performed with unique molecular identifiers. TCRdb re-analysed the PCR reads in MiXCR, keeping a single row per CDR3 protein. The table shows 250,000 to 350,000 distinct CDR3 sequences, with approximately 23% occurring only once. The sequencing used PBMCs, mostly from graft donor cells, collected 180 days after TCRalphabeta/CD19-depleted stem cell transplant. All receptors derive from a male patient under 18 who had a stem cell transplant for acute lymphoblastic leukemia, so the T cells may come from the graft donor.

The rearrangement links TRBV28 to TRBJ2-2; D perhaps matches TRBD2 (6 bases). CDR3 length: 15 amino acids. The V gene's germline CDR1 is MDHEN and CDR2 SYDVKM. The V and J ends lost 5 bases and 2 bases respectively, with 12 bases between them. The CDR3 DNA reads as TGTGCCAGCAGTCCCCGGGACTTCAACACCGGGGAGCTGTTTTTT. Protein sequence: CASSPRDFNTGELFF.

This clonotype was detected a few times. This chain uses TRBV7-9 with TRBJ1-1, with a possible D match to TRBD1 (5 bases). CDR3 length equals 11 residues. Trimming removed 7 bases from V and 8 bases from J, with 11 bases in between. The V gene's germline CDR1 is SEHNR and CDR2 FQNEAQ (reference sequence). In DNA, the CDR3 is TGTGCCAGCACCTCGGGACGGGAAGCTTTCTTT. Protein sequence: CASTSGREAFF.